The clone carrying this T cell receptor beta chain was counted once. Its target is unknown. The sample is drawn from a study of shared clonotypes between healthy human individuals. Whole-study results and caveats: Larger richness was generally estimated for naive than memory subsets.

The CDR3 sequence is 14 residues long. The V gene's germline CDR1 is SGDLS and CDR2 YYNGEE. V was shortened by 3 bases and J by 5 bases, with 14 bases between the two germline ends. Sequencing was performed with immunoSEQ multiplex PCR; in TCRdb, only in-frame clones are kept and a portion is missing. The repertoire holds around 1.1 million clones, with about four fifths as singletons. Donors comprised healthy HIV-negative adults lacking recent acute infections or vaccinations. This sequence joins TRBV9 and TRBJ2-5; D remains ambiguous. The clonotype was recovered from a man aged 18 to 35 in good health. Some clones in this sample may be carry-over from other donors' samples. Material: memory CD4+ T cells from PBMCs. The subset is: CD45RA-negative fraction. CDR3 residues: CASSARLFSETQYF. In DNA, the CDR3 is TGTGCCAGCAGCGCCAGGTTGTTCAGCGAGACCCAGTACTTC.